The present entry profiles one T cell receptor beta chain with its context. In the authors' workflow: Reference gene primer amplification yielded estimated nucleated cell counts. The protocol was immunoSEQ multiplex PCR, while the TCRdb copy is restricted to in-frame clones and leaves out a portion. V and J calls and clone size are as listed in that table; D and trimming were resolved from the DNA. The sample has roughly 310,000 clones, roughly nine tenths seen once. From germline, CDR1 is SGHVS and CDR2 FQNEAQ. This CDR3 is 12 amino acids long. Trimming took off 5 bases at V and 9 bases at J, with 8 bases between the two ends. The sample is drawn from a study of blood T cell repertoires in COVID-19. Individuals drawn from around 25 US areas were roughly 18 to 89 years old. Categorization into cohorts depended on clinical history that participants reported. Donors in Cohort 3 who had recovered were those with two negative PCRs, healthcare professional clearance, or resolution of their symptoms.

The chain links TRBV7-8 to TRBJ1-6; no definite D call. This TCR derives from a man aged 55 to 69 who had recovered from COVID-19. The specimen was PBMCs or T cells enriched from blood (not recorded which). The CDR3 DNA is TGTGCCAGCAGCCGGACGGGTTCACCCCTCCACTTT. Translated: CASSRTGSPLHF.